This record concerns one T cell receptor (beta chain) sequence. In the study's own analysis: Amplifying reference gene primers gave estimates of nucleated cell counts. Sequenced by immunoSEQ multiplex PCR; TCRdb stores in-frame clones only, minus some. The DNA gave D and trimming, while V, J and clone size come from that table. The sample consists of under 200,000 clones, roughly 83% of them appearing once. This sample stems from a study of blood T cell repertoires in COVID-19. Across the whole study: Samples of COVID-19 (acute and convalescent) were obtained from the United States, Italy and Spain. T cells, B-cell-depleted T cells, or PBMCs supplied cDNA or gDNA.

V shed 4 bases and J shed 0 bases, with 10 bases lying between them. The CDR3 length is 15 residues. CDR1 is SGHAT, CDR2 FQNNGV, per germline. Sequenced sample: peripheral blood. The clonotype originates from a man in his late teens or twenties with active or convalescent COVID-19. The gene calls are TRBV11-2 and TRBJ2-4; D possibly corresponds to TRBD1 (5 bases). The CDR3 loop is CASSSLQAAKNIQYF. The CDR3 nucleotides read TGTGCCAGCAGCTCTCTACAGGCAGCCAAAAACATTCAGTACTTC.